This T cell receptor beta chain came from a study of regulatory T cells in long-lasting Graves disease. The study, taken as a whole, reports: Possibly, too few samples lowered accuracy. Among persistent patients, a larger number of public clonotypes were shared (around 2,700) than among newly diagnosed patients (about 970).

As concerns this clonotype: Its cognate antigen is unknown.

Time point denoted: persistent/refractory GD, antithyroid drugs over 5 years with positive TRAb. With RNA extracted from PBMCs as input, the TCR library was made. The authors built TCR beta libraries using iRepertoire HTBI primers and Arm-PCR of CDR3 regions. MiXCR was run by TCRdb on the multiplex PCR reads, yielding one entry per CDR3 protein. The sample records hundreds of thousands of distinct CDR3 sequences, over 20% being singletons. The sequence was collected from a female donor with Graves disease. Sequencing used peripheral blood mononuclear cells (PBMCs), obtained when the disease was refractory, from a patient treated with antithyroid drugs.

The CDR3 region has the DNA TGTGCCAGCAGTCCTCTCTCCGGGACAGGGGGCCATTTCGGCTCCTACGAGCAGTACTTC. Translating it yields CASSPLSGTGGHFGSYEQYF. The chain has TRBV28 and TRBJ2-7, with TRBD1 matching 12 bases. Per the germline V gene, CDR1 is MDHEN and CDR2 is SYDVKM. This CDR3 is built from 20 residues. With V trimmed by 5 bases and J by 0 bases, 17 bases remained unmatched.